This T cell receptor beta chain was sequenced in a study of blood T cell repertoires in COVID-19. Study overall: From the United States, Italy and Spain came samples of acute and convalescent COVID-19. Sample material is recorded as cDNA or gDNA derived from T cells, B-cell-depleted T cells, or PBMCs.

Per the study methods: Amplification with reference gene primers provided the estimates of nucleated cell counts. The method was immunoSEQ multiplex PCR; TCRdb's version includes in-frame clones alone and lacks a portion of them. The V and J calls and the clone size are those of that table, but D and trimming were determined from the DNA. This repertoire shows 70,000 to 95,000 clones, over 80% found once; its top ten account for roughly 6.6%. The ends were cut back, 2 bases at V and 5 bases at J, with 19 bases in the middle. CDR3 size: 16 residues. Germline loops: CDR1 SEHNR, CDR2 FQNEAQ (reference sequence).

This sequence was found in a woman aged 55-75 years with active COVID-19. The genes are TRBV7-9 and TRBJ2-7; unclear D gene. The sample was peripheral blood. The CDR3 loop reads CASSLTSTLRGHEQYF. In DNA form, the CDR3 reads TGTGCCAGCAGCTTAACCTCGACTCTTCGAGGCCACGAGCAGTACTTC. Looking up the rest from reference TRBV7-9 and TRBJ2-7 gives the full variable domain: DTGVSQNPRHKITKRGQNVTFRCDPISEHNRLYWYRQTLGQGPEFLTYFQNEAQLEKSRLLSDRFSAERPKGSFSTLEIQRTEQGDSAMYLCASSLTSTLRGHEQYFGPGTRLTVT.